This entry describes one T cell receptor (beta chain). Its antigen remains unidentified. The sample comes from a study of response to subunit inactivated influenza vaccine. General study points: A suggestion made by the authors is that each seasonal influenza vaccination recruits few new T cells.

TCRdb analysed the RT-PCR reads with MiXCR anew, one entry per CDR3 protein. Of over 450,000 distinct CDR3 sequences listed, roughly 13% are singletons. The CDR3 is 16 residues long. Unmatched junction bases numbered 7, after V lost 0 bases and J lost 6 bases. CDR1 MNHNS and CDR2 SASEGT come from the germline V gene. This specimen was PBMCs from blood, taken about 40 days after vaccination. The sequence was collected from a man aged 45 to 65 who received an inactivated influenza vaccine. J is TRBJ2-7 and V is TRBV6-1; TRBD1 matches at 11 bases. Here the CDR3 DNA reads TGTGCCAGCAGTGAAGCTTCCGGGACAGGGGGAGGCGAGCAGTACTTC. Translation: CASSEASGTGGGEQYF.